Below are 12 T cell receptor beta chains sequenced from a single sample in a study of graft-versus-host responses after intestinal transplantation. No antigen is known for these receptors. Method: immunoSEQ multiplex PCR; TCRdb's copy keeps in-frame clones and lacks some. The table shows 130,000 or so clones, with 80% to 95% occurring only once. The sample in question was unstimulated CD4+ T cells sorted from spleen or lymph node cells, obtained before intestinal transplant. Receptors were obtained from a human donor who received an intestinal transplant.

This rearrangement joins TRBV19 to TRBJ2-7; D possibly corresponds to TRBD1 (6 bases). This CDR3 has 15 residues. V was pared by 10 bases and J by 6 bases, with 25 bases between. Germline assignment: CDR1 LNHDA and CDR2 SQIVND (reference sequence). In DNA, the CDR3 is TGTGCCACCTCCCCGTTCCAGGGGCTTGAGAGCGAGCAGTACTTC. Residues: CATSPFQGLESEQYF.

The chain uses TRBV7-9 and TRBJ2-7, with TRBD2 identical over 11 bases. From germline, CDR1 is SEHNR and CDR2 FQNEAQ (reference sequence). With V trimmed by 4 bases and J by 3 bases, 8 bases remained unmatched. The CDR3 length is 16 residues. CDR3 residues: CASSSSGLAGVYEQYF. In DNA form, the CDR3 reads TGTGCCAGCAGCTCCTCCGGACTAGCGGGCGTCTACGAGCAGTACTTC. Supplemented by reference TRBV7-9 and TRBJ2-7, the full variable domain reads DTGVSQNPRHKITKRGQNVTFRCDPISEHNRLYWYRQTLGQGPEFLTYFQNEAQLEKSRLLSDRFSAERPKGSFSTLEIQRTEQGDSAMYLCASSSSGLAGVYEQYFGPGTRLTVT.

CDR3 bases: TGTGCCAGCAGCTTGCTGACAGGGTCTTACCAGCCCCAGCATTTT. Translation: CASSLLTGSYQPQHF. This chain uses TRBV7-2 with TRBJ1-5; TRBD1 agrees at 7 bases. The CDR3 totals 15 residues. V was pared by 3 bases and J by 7 bases, with 9 bases of the junction left unmatched. The germline CDR1 and CDR2 sequences are SGHTA and FQGNSA.

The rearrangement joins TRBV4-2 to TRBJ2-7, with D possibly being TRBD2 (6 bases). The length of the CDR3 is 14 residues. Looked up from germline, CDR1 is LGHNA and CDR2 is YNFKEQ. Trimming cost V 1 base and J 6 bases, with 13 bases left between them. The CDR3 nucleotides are TGTGCCAGCAGCCAAGTAAATGACGGGGGCGAGCAGTACTTC. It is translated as CASSQVNDGGEQYF.

The CDR3 sequence is CATSRDGRESNEQFF. The CDR3 region has the DNA TGTGCCACCAGCAGAGATGGGCGGGAGAGCAATGAGCAGTTCTTC. This rearrangement joins TRBV15 to TRBJ2-1; 7 bases agree with TRBD2. The CDR3 spans 15 residues. The germline V gene encodes CDR1 LNHNV and CDR2 YYDKDF (reference sequence). V was pared by 0 bases and J by 6 bases, with 5 bases of the junction left unmatched.

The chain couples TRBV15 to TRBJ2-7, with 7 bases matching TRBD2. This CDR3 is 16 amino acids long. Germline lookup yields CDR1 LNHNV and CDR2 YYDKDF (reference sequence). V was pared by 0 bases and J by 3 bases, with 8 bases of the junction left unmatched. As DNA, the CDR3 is TGTGCCACCAGCAGAGATTGGGCTAGCGGAGTCTACGAGCAGTACTTC. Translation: CATSRDWASGVYEQYF.

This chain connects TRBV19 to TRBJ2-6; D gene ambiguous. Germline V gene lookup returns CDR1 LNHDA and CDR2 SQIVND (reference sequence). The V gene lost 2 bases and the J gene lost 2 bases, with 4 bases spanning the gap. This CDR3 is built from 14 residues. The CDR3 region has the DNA TGTGCCAGTAGTATAATGGCTGGGGCCAACGTCCTGACTTTC. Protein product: CASSIMAGANVLTF.

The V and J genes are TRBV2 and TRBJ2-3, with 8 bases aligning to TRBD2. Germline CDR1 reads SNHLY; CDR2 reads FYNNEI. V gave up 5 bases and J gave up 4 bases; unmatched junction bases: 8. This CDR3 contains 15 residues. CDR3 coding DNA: TGTGCCAGCAGTCTGACCGGGACTAGTCCAGATACGCAGTATTTT. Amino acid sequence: CASSLTGTSPDTQYF.

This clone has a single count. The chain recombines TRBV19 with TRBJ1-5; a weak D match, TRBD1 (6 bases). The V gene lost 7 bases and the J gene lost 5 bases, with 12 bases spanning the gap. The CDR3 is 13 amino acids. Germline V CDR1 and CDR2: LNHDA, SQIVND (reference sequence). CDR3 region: CASNGQGYQPQHF. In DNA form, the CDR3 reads TGTGCCAGTAACGGGCAGGGGTATCAGCCCCAGCATTTT.

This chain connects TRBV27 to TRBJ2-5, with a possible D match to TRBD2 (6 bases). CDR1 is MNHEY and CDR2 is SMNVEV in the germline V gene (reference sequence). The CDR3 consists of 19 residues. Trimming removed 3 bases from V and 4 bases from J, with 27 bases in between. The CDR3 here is CASSFRGRGGGPVRETQYF. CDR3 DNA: TGTGCCAGCAGTTTCCGGGGACGAGGAGGAGGGCCTGTCAGAGAGACCCAGTACTTC.

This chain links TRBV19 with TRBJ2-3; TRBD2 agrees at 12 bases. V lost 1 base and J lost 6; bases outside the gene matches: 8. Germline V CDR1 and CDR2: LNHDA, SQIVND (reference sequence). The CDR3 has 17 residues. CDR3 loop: CASSIAGLAGMPDTQYF. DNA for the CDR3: TGTGCCAGTAGTATAGCGGGACTAGCGGGCATGCCGGATACGCAGTATTTT. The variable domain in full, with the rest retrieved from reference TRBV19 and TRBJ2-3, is DGGITQSPKYLFRKEGQNVTLSCEQNLNHDAMYWYRQDPGQGLRLIYYSQIVNDFQKGDIAEGYSVSREKKESFPLTVTSAQKNPTAFYLCASSIAGLAGMPDTQYFGPGTRLTVL.

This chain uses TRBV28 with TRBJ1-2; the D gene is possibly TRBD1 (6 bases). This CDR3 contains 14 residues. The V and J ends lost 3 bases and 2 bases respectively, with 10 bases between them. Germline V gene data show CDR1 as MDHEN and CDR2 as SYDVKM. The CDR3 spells CASSLGGRNYGYTF. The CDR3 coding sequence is TGTGCCAGCAGTTTGGGGGGGCGGAACTATGGCTACACCTTC.